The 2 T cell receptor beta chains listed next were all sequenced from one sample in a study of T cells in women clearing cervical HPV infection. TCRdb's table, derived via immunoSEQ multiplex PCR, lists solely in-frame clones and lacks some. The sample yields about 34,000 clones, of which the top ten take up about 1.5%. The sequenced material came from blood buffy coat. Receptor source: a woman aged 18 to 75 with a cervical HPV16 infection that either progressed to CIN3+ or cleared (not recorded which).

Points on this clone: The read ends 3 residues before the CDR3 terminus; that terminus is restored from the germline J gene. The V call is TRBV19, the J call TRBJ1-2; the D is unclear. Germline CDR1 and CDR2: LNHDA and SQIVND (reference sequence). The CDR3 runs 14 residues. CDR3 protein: CASSSSAGVVDYTF. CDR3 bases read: TGTGCCAGTAGTTCTTCAGCGGGAGTGGTCGAC.

The CDR3 reads CAWTFGTGELFF. The DNA read from the CDR3 is TGTGCCTGGACTTTCGGCACCGGGGAG. This chain uses TRBV30 with TRBJ2-2; D call uncertain. The read terminates 3 residues before the CDR3 end, so the remaining end is supplied by the germline J gene. Per germline, CDR1 GTSNPN and CDR2 SVGIG (reference sequence). Deletions cut 4 bases from V and 4 bases from J, with 7 bases between. The length of the CDR3 is 12 residues.